This TCR beta chain was profiled in a study of blood T cells in healthy people across ages. V gave up 3 bases and J gave up 3 bases, with 9 bases separating them. Looked up from germline, CDR1 is LNHDA and CDR2 is SQIVND (reference sequence). CDR3 length equals 14 residues. The use of a sample-barcoded 5' primer and a J-beta primer mix characterized a second PCR of about 6 to 11 cycles. In TCRdb, the 5' RACE reads were re-called with MiXCR into one record per CDR3 protein. The sample lists 750,000 to 950,000 distinct CDR3 sequences, approximately 32% seen once, with 10% to 13% in the top ten. These sequences were also reported in another study, on T cells of mothers and their children. Per that paper: All extracted RNA went into cDNA synthesis, around 1.4 ug per 15 ul. Unrelated pairs and related pairs have their TCR recombination output shaped similarly by thymic selection.

The clonotype comes from a woman between 35 and 50 years old in good health. The source material was blood. The J gene is TRBJ1-5, the V gene TRBV19; D possibly corresponds to TRBD1 (5 bases). CDR3 in DNA: TGTGCCAGTAGTATGGGGGGTAACAATCAGCCCCAGCATTTT. Its translation is CASSMGGNNQPQHF. The full variable domain, rest sourced from reference TRBV19 and TRBJ1-5, is DGGITQSPKYLFRKEGQNVTLSCEQNLNHDAMYWYRQDPGQGLRLIYYSQIVNDFQKGDIAEGYSVSREKKESFPLTVTSAQKNPTAFYLCASSMGGNNQPQHFGDGTRLSIL.